Below, 26 T cell receptor beta chains from the same sample are listed, as sequenced in a study of control samples from healthy donors and cancer patients (dated by TCRdb to between 2020 and 2021). Libraries were prepared through the immunoSEQ multiplex PCR assay. TCRdb re-hosts the immuneACCESS table, in-frame sequences only. Its copies lack some clones; in the studies checked, an unresolved V gene accounts for under half of them, and the cause for the rest is not known. The table for this sample lists about 130,000 clones; roughly 90% of them were counted only once. Together, the top ten hold around 2% of the sample. The sequencing sample was made of blood. The receptors were gathered from a man in his late teens or twenties in good health.

This clone was observed a few times. The V call is TRBV27, the J call TRBJ1-2; TRBD1 is a possible D gene (6 bases). Trimming took 0 bases from V and 7 from J, leaving 15 bases between them. This CDR3 comprises 15 residues. From germline, CDR1 is MNHEY and CDR2 SMNVEV (reference sequence). CDR3 coding DNA: TGTGCCAGCAGTTTATCGACTCAGGGGTTTGGTGGCTACACCTTC. Its protein is CASSLSTQGFGGYTF.

This rearrangement joins TRBV9 to TRBJ2-1; D is unclear. The V gene's germline CDR1 is SGDLS and CDR2 YYNGEE. The V end lost 0 bases, the J end lost 2 bases, and 6 bases lay between the germline ends. The CDR3 contains 14 residues. The CDR3 sequence is CASSVAKAYNEQFF. The CDR3 bases are TGTGCCAGCAGCGTAGCTAAGGCCTACAATGAGCAGTTCTTC.

The gene calls are TRBV30 and TRBJ2-5, with D hard to call. The J call could be wrong; TRBJ2-7 is a better fit for the DNA end. This CDR3 comprises 15 residues. The germline V gene encodes CDR1 GTSNPN and CDR2 SVGIG (reference sequence). CDR3 sequence (DNA): TGTGCCTGGAGTGTACCTGTATTAGGGCAGCGCGAGCAGTACTTC. Its translation is CAWSVPVLGQREQYF.

CDR3 bases: TGTGCCTGGACCCCTCTTTGGGGGACGGGAAACCCCTACGAGCAGTACTTC. Translated, it gives CAWTPLWGTGNPYEQYF. The chain uses TRBV30 and TRBJ2-7; D is perhaps TRBD1 or TRBD2 (5 bases each). Trimming removed 4 bases from V and 2 bases from J, with 24 bases in between. CDR1 is GTSNPN, CDR2 SVGIG, per germline (reference sequence). The CDR3 has 17 amino acids.

The rearrangement links TRBV6-5 to TRBJ2-2, with 9 bases that match TRBD1. Germline values: CDR1 MNHEY, CDR2 SVGAGI. Trimming cost V 0 bases and J 7 bases; bases outside gene matches: 3. This CDR3 is built from 15 residues. CDR3 residues: CASSYSTGGSGELFF. The CDR3 DNA sequence: TGTGCCAGCAGTTACTCGACAGGGGGGAGCGGGGAGCTGTTTTTT.

The V gene is TRBV5-4, the J gene TRBJ2-7; D not certain. The germline V gene has CDR1 SGHNT and CDR2 YYREEE (reference sequence). V gave up 3 bases and J gave up 1 base, with 8 bases separating them. This CDR3 spans 13 amino acids. In nucleotides, the CDR3 is TGTGCCAGCAGCTCCACAGCGTCCTACGAGCAGTACTTC. Translation: CASSSTASYEQYF.

The CDR3 protein is CASLWRVEAFF. The CDR3 DNA follows: TGTGCCAGCCTCTGGAGGGTTGAAGCTTTCTTT. The V call is TRBV2, the J call TRBJ1-1, with unresolved D. V was pared by 8 bases and J by 7 bases, with 11 bases between. The germline CDR1 and CDR2 sequences are SNHLY and FYNNEI. This CDR3 is built from 11 residues.

The chain uses TRBV19 and TRBJ2-7, with D perhaps TRBD1 (6 bases). CDR3 length: 14 residues. The germline V and J ends were trimmed by 1 base and 0 bases, with 7 bases remaining between them. Germline CDR1 is LNHDA and CDR2 is SQIVND (reference sequence). This CDR3 is CASSIAGHSYEQYF. DNA for the CDR3: TGTGCCAGTAGTATAGCGGGACACTCCTACGAGCAGTACTTC.

The chain combines TRBV19 with TRBJ1-6; D perhaps matches TRBD1 (5 bases). This CDR3 has 14 residues. CDR1 is LNHDA, CDR2 SQIVND, per germline (reference sequence). The V end was cut by 6 bases, the J end by 4 bases, with 10 bases between. The CDR3 protein is CASRSTEYNSPLHF. The CDR3 DNA sequence: TGTGCCAGTAGGTCGACAGAATATAATTCACCCCTCCACTTT.

CDR3 nucleotides: TGTGCCAGCAGCTTGGCAGGGGGAAACATTCAGTACTTC. Translation gives CASSLAGGNIQYF. The rearrangement links TRBV5-4 to TRBJ2-4; 7 positions agree with TRBD1. CDR3 length: 13 residues. Germline V gives CDR1 SGHNT, CDR2 YYREEE (reference sequence). After removal of 0 bases from V and 6 bases from J, the junction contained 0 bases not matched to a gene.

The chain carries TRBV10-3 and TRBJ1-1; 11 nucleotides agree with TRBD1. With 5 bases clipped from V and 2 bases from J, the junction kept 4 bases outside the gene matches. CDR3 length: 15 amino acids. CDR1 is ENHRY and CDR2 is SYGVKD in the germline V gene. The CDR3 DNA follows: TGTGCCATCAGTAAGGGACAGGGGGGAAACACTGAAGCTTTCTTT. It encodes CAISKGQGGNTEAFF.

V gene TRBV7-2 combines with J gene TRBJ1-2; 9 bases align to TRBD1. Germline values: CDR1 SGHTA, CDR2 FQGNSA. This CDR3 spans 17 amino acids. Germline trimming cut 3 bases from V and 6 bases from J; bases unmatched to any gene: 14. The CDR3 protein is CASSLFWGTGNYHGYTF. As DNA, the CDR3 is TGTGCCAGCAGCTTGTTTTGGGGGACAGGGAATTATCATGGCTACACCTTC.

V gene TRBV6-5 combines with J gene TRBJ2-1, with 13 bases aligning to TRBD2. This CDR3 contains 15 residues. CDR1 MNHEY and CDR2 SVGAGI come from the germline V gene. V trimming: 7 bases; J trimming: 6 bases; junction bases outside the gene matches: 6. CDR3: CASTLTSGRVNEQFF. For the CDR3, the DNA is TGTGCCAGCACTCTCACTAGCGGGAGGGTCAATGAGCAGTTCTTC.

The chain is built from TRBV11-1 and TRBJ2-3, with D possibly being TRBD1 (8 bases). The CDR3 sequence is 16 residues long. Per the germline V gene, CDR1 is SGHAT and CDR2 is FQDESV (reference sequence). The V end was cut by 4 bases, the J end by 5 bases, with 19 bases between. The CDR3 is CASSSWTGRAGDTQYF. CDR3 DNA sequence: TGTGCCAGCAGCTCCTGGACAGGGAGGGCCGGAGATACGCAGTATTTT. Full variable domain (outside the CDR3, taken from reference TRBV11-1 and TRBJ2-3): EAEVAQSPRYKITEKSQAVAFWCDPISGHATLYWYRQILGQGPELLVQFQDESVVDDSQLPKDRFSAERLKGVDSTLKIQPAELGDSAMYLCASSSWTGRAGDTQYFGPGTRLTVL.

The CDR3 loop reads CASSATGTGHEQFF. For the CDR3, the DNA is TGTGCCAGCAGCGCTACCGGGACAGGTCATGAGCAGTTCTTC. The V and J genes are TRBV11-1 and TRBJ2-1; the match to TRBD1 covers 8 bases. After removal of 5 bases from V and 8 bases from J, the junction contained 8 bases not matched to a gene. The germline V gene encodes CDR1 SGHAT and CDR2 FQDESV (reference sequence). CDR3 size: 14 residues.

This chain uses TRBV9 with TRBJ1-2; D not certain. Trimming stripped 3 bases from V and 1 base from J, with 16 bases between. This CDR3 comprises 16 residues. Per germline, CDR1 SGDLS and CDR2 YYNGEE. CDR3 coding DNA: TGTGCCAGCAGCGCTAACCGGGCCACTTTTAACTATGGCTACACCTTC. Translation: CASSANRATFNYGYTF. The full variable domain, its missing parts supplied by reference TRBV9 and TRBJ1-2, is DSGVTQTPKHLITATGQRVTLRCSPRSGDLSVYWYQQSLDQGLQFLIQYYNGEERAKGNILERFSAQQFPDLHSELNLSSLELGDSALYFCASSANRATFNYGYTFGSGTRLTVV.

The chain combines TRBV4-3 with TRBJ2-1; 10 nucleotides agree with TRBD2. Germline lookup yields CDR1 LGHNA and CDR2 YSLEER. The CDR3 runs 17 residues. Trimming took 2 bases from V and 3 from J; bases not matched to a gene: 7. The CDR3, as DNA: TGCGCCAGCAGCCAAAGACGAGCGGGAGGGATCTACAATGAGCAGTTCTTC. Protein: CASSQRRAGGIYNEQFF.

The chain employs TRBV30 and TRBJ2-7; 10 positions agree with TRBD2. The CDR3 loop spans 14 amino acids. V lost 0 bases, J lost 2 bases, and 1 base stayed unmatched. Germline assignment: CDR1 GTSNPN and CDR2 SVGIG (reference sequence). The CDR3: CAWSVLAGAYEQYF. As DNA, the CDR3 is TGTGCCTGGAGTGTCCTAGCGGGGGCCTACGAGCAGTACTTC.

In the case of this clone: The identical CDR3 is also encoded by other nucleotide sequences in the sample. The V call is TRBV10-1, the J call TRBJ2-5; D is unresolved. The germline V gene encodes CDR1 WNHNN and CDR2 SYGVQD (reference sequence). The CDR3 length is 13 residues. V dropped 3 bases and J dropped 3 bases, with 8 bases sitting between them. CDR3 DNA: TGCGCCAGCAGTGAACTGGGGAAAGAGACCCAGTACTTC. Translated, it gives CASSELGKETQYF.

The rearrangement joins TRBV10-2 to TRBJ2-2; D gene ambiguous. Per germline, CDR1 WSHSY and CDR2 SAAADI. CDR3 length equals 13 residues. The germline V and J ends were trimmed by 4 bases and 5 bases, with 8 bases remaining between them. CDR3: CASSGMSTGELFF. CDR3 in DNA: TGCGCCAGCAGTGGAATGTCGACCGGGGAGCTGTTTTTT.

The chain is built from TRBV6-2 or TRBV6-3 and TRBJ2-7; no reliable D call. The length of the CDR3 is 13 residues. Trimming removed 0 bases at V and 0 bases at J, with 3 bases between. Germline V gives CDR1 MNHEY, CDR2 SVGEGT. CDR3 region: CASSYSPSYEQYF. For the CDR3, the DNA is TGTGCCAGCAGTTACTCCCCCTCCTACGAGCAGTACTTC.

V is TRBV6-1 and J is TRBJ1-6; TRBD1 agrees at 10 bases. Germline V gene sequence: CDR1 MNHNS, CDR2 SASEGT. This CDR3 region has 16 residues. With V trimmed by 3 bases and J by 10 bases, 9 bases remained unmatched. In nucleotides, the CDR3 is TGTGCCAGCAGTGAGGTCTCGGGACAGGGGAACTCACCCCTCCACTTT. It specifies CASSEVSGQGNSPLHF.

The chain joins TRBV27 to TRBJ1-2; TRBD1 aligns across 8 bases. This CDR3 has 14 residues. V shed 5 bases, J shed 3 bases, and the junction held 5 bases outside the gene matches. CDR1 is MNHEY and CDR2 is SMNVEV in the germline V gene (reference sequence). The CDR3 is CASSDRGPDYGYTF. The CDR3 region has the DNA TGTGCCAGCAGTGACAGGGGTCCTGACTATGGCTACACCTTC.

The chain has TRBV19 and TRBJ2-1, with TRBD1 identical over 7 bases. The ends lost 5 bases at V and 5 bases at J; junction bases unmatched: 9. The germline gives CDR1 LNHDA, CDR2 SQIVND (reference sequence). This CDR3 has 15 amino acids. As DNA, the CDR3 is TGTGCCAGTAGTGATATGGGACAGCCGAACAATGAGCAGTTCTTC. It specifies CASSDMGQPNNEQFF.

This clone was picked up one time. This chain connects TRBV13 to TRBJ1-2; D not certain. The germline V gene has CDR1 PRHDT and CDR2 FYEKMQ (reference sequence). The CDR3 sequence is 15 residues long. V was pared by 0 bases and J by 4 bases, with 12 bases between. The CDR3 DNA sequence: TGTGCCAGCAGCTTAGGCCCTTCATACGGCTATGGCTACACCTTC. The encoded protein is CASSLGPSYGYGYTF. The full variable domain, completed using reference TRBV13 and TRBJ1-2, is AAGVIQSPRHLIKEKRETATLKCYPIPRHDTVYWYQQGPGQDPQFLISFYEKMQSDKGSIPDRFSAQQFSDYHSELNMSSLELGDSALYFCASSLGPSYGYGYTFGSGTRLTVV.

The rearrangement uses TRBV4-2 and TRBJ2-3; maybe TRBD1 (5 bases). This CDR3 has 16 amino acids. Per germline, CDR1 LGHNA and CDR2 YNFKEQ. V shed 3 bases and J shed 5 bases, with 18 bases lying between them. CDR3: CASSQPMGGAGDTQYF. The CDR3 DNA reads TGTGCCAGCAGCCAGCCCATGGGTGGGGCTGGAGATACGCAGTATTTT.